The 19 T cell receptor beta chains in this list originate from one sample, sequenced in a study of early T cells in non-severe SARS-CoV-2 infection. Via MiXCR, TCRdb re-called the 5' RACE reads, giving one row per CDR3 protein. This table has fewer than 50,000 distinct CDR3 sequences, less than 7.5% appearing once. The source material was whole blood, sampled at baseline. The receptor source for this set is an adult who was a healthcare worker with PCR-confirmed SARS-CoV-2 infection or an uninfected control (not recorded which).

This clonotype has ten or more counts. The J gene is TRBJ2-1, the V gene TRBV19, with D possibly matching TRBD2 (6 bases). The CDR3 contains 14 residues. Trimming cost V 3 bases and J 4 bases, with 10 bases left between them. CDR1 and CDR2 (germline): LNHDA, SQIVND (reference sequence). CDR3 loop: CASSILALYNEQFF. The DNA for the CDR3 is TGTGCCAGTAGTATTCTAGCGTTATACAATGAGCAGTTCTTC.

This clonotype showed up just a few times. The gene calls are TRBV12-3 or TRBV12-4 and TRBJ2-7; D perhaps matches TRBD1 (6 bases). This CDR3 is 13 amino acids long. The V end was cut by 5 bases, the J end by 4 bases, with 12 bases between. Written as DNA, the CDR3 is TGTGCCAGCAGTCCACAGGGACCTTACGAGCAGTACTTC. This sequence encodes CASSPQGPYEQYF.

This clonotype has ten or more counts. The chain links TRBV14 to TRBJ1-2, with 7 positions matching TRBD1. Germline lookup yields CDR1 SGHDN and CDR2 FVKESK. The CDR3 spans 16 residues. The J segment lost 6 bases and the V segment lost 0 bases, leaving 10 bases of the junction unmatched. In DNA form, the CDR3 reads TGTGCCAGCAGCCAAGACTATGGACAGGTCGTCCATGGCTACACCTTC. This codes for CASSQDYGQVVHGYTF.

This clonotype was recorded many times. V is TRBV6-2 or TRBV6-3 and J is TRBJ1-5; D remains ambiguous. CDR3 size: 15 residues. CDR1 is MNHEY and CDR2 is SVGEGT in the germline V gene. V lost 6 bases to trimming and J lost 0 bases, with 12 bases between them. Written as DNA, the CDR3 is TGTGCCAGCAGCGACCGACAAAATAGCAATCAGCCCCAGCATTTT. As protein: CASSDRQNSNQPQHF.

The table lists this clonotype with many counts. This chain connects TRBV7-9 to TRBJ1-1, with no clear D. Germline CDR1 is SEHNR and CDR2 is FQNEAQ (reference sequence). There are 16 residues in the CDR3. V gave up 1 base and J gave up 3 bases, with 15 bases separating them. In DNA form, the CDR3 reads TGTGCCAGCAGCTTAGTGTTGGCGACTACAGACACTGAAGCTTTCTTT. Translating it yields CASSLVLATTDTEAFF.

This clonotype was counted ten times or more. The chain recombines TRBV6-5 with TRBJ2-4; D remains ambiguous. The V end was cut by 4 bases, the J end by 9 bases, with 13 bases between. CDR3 length: 13 residues. Germline loops: CDR1 MNHEY, CDR2 SVGAGI. CDR3 coding DNA: TGTGCCAGCAGTTCTCCGACCCAAGGCATTCAGTACTTC. Protein sequence: CASSSPTQGIQYF.

This rearrangement joins TRBV18 to TRBJ1-3; TRBD1 agrees at 7 bases. Per germline, CDR1 KGHSH and CDR2 LQKENI. Losses at the gene ends were 2 bases for V and 3 bases for J; bases not matched to a gene: 10. CDR3 length equals 17 residues. CDR3 in amino acids: CASSPTGRGANGNTIYF. CDR3 bases: TGTGCCAGCTCACCAACCGGCAGGGGGGCGAATGGAAACACCATATATTTT. Full variable domain (remainder filled in from reference TRBV18 and TRBJ1-3): NAGVMQNPRHLVRRRGQEARLRCSPMKGHSHVYWYRQLPEEGLKFMVYLQKENIIDESGMPKERFSAEFPKEGPSILRIQQVVRGDSAAYFCASSPTGRGANGNTIYFGEGSWLTVV.

This clonotype came up many times. The chain is built from TRBV5-5 and TRBJ1-2, with D possibly being TRBD1 (5 bases). Germline CDR1 reads SGHKS; CDR2 reads YYEKEE (reference sequence). CDR3 size: 14 residues. V gave up 2 bases and J gave up 1 base, with 9 bases separating them. The CDR3 is CASSFGQNNYGYTF. The DNA of the CDR3 is TGTGCCAGCAGCTTCGGACAAAATAACTATGGCTACACCTTC.

The table lists this clonotype with many counts. The chain is built from TRBV12-3 or TRBV12-4 and TRBJ2-5; either TRBD1 or TRBD2 may supply D (5 bases each). The CDR3 has 15 amino acids. Trimming took 1 base from V and 6 from J, leaving 15 bases between them. The CDR3 sequence: CASSLEASRAKTQYF. Here the CDR3 DNA reads TGTGCCAGCAGTTTAGAAGCTAGCAGGGCGAAGACCCAGTACTTC.

This clonotype was seen ten or more times. The chain uses TRBV12-3 or TRBV12-4 and TRBJ1-1; 8 positions agree with TRBD1. The CDR3 extends over 15 amino acids. Trimming at V came to 2 bases and at J to 4 bases, leaving 6 bases not matched to a gene. The CDR3 here is CASSLNTGGGTEAFF. CDR3 bases: TGTGCCAGCAGTTTAAACACAGGGGGGGGCACTGAAGCTTTCTTT.

This clonotype has a count of ten or more. The chain joins TRBV3-1 to TRBJ1-2; D is ambiguous. The CDR3 loop spans 13 amino acids. Germline V lookup: CDR1 LGHDT, CDR2 YNNKEL (reference sequence). V dropped 4 bases and J dropped 1 base, with 7 bases sitting between them. This CDR3 reads CASSRGVNYGYTF. Here the CDR3 DNA reads TGTGCCAGCAGCCGTGGCGTTAACTATGGCTACACCTTC.

This clonotype occurred many times. V usage is TRBV4-1 and J usage is TRBJ2-1; 9 bases fit TRBD1. Trimming cost V 4 bases and J 0 bases; bases outside gene matches: 4. Germline V gene sequence: CDR1 MGHRA, CDR2 YSYEKL. The CDR3 sequence is 16 residues long. In DNA, the CDR3 is TGCGCCAGCAGCCGAGGGACAGGGAGCTCCTACAATGAGCAGTTCTTC. This encodes CASSRGTGSSYNEQFF.

In this sample, this clonotype turned up a few times. V usage is TRBV5-1 and J usage is TRBJ2-3; D gene uncertain. CDR1 is SGHRS and CDR2 is YFSETQ in the germline V gene. Trimming removed 0 bases from V and 0 bases from J, with 5 bases in between. The CDR3 is made up of 14 amino acids. In DNA, the CDR3 is TGCGCCAGCAGCTTGGGGCCTAGCACAGATACGCAGTATTTT. Residues: CASSLGPSTDTQYF.

This clonotype was observed at least ten times. This chain joins TRBV11-2 and TRBJ2-2; no clear D. Germline V gene sequence: CDR1 SGHAT, CDR2 FQNNGV. The CDR3 sequence is 14 residues long. With 1 base removed from V and 4 bases from J, the gap between germline ends came to 7 bases. The CDR3 coding sequence is TGTGCCAGCAGCTTAGTCAGGAGCACCGGGGAGCTGTTTTTT. Amino acid sequence: CASSLVRSTGELFF.

Many counts were recorded for this clonotype. This chain uses TRBV7-9 with TRBJ2-2; the D is unclear. Germline CDR1 reads SEHNR; CDR2 reads FQNEAQ (reference sequence). The CDR3 spans 14 residues. V was cut by 0 bases and J by 7 bases, with 9 bases left in between. CDR3 sequence (DNA): TGTGCCAGCAGCTTAGCGCGTCAGTACGGGGAGCTGTTTTTT. Translated, it gives CASSLARQYGELFF.

This clonotype was observed at least ten times. The chain employs TRBV7-8 and TRBJ1-2, with 9 bases identical to TRBD1. V lost 4 bases and J lost 4; bases outside the gene matches: 7. The CDR3 is 15 amino acids. Germline V gene lookup returns CDR1 SGHVS and CDR2 FQNEAQ. CDR3 region: CASSSQTGGSYGYTF. CDR3 nucleotides: TGTGCCAGCAGCTCCCAGACAGGGGGATCCTATGGCTACACCTTC.

There are many counts of this clonotype. The V and J genes are TRBV7-2 and TRBJ1-4; no clear D gene. Germline-derived CDR1 and CDR2 are SGHTA and FQGNSA. Trimming cost V 5 bases and J 7 bases, with 23 bases left between them. The CDR3 totals 17 residues. The DNA for the CDR3 is TGTGCCAGCAGCCCATACCCCAAGGTATCGCAATTTGAAAAACTGTTTTTT. As protein: CASSPYPKVSQFEKLFF.

This clonotype appeared a few times. The chain employs TRBV3-1 and TRBJ2-2; D not certain. The CDR3 totals 14 residues. In germline, CDR1 is LGHDT, CDR2 YNNKEL (reference sequence). Trimming pared 0 bases from V and 3 bases from J, leaving 5 bases between. CDR3 nucleotide sequence: TGTGCCAGCAGCCAAGAGTCTTACACCGGGGAGCTGTTTTTT. This translates into CASSQESYTGELFF.

The chain couples TRBV7-9 to TRBJ1-6; D is perhaps TRBD1 (5 bases). This CDR3 region has 14 residues. CDR1 and CDR2 (germline): SEHNR, FQNEAQ (reference sequence). Trimming left V 6 bases short and J 6 bases short, with 12 bases between. CDR3 coding DNA: TGTGCCAGCAGTGCACAGGTCCCTAATTCACCCCTCCACTTT. Translating gives CASSAQVPNSPLHF. Complete variable domain (other parts from reference TRBV7-9 and TRBJ1-6): DTGVSQNPRHKITKRGQNVTFRCDPISEHNRLYWYRQTLGQGPEFLTYFQNEAQLEKSRLLSDRFSAERPKGSFSTLEIQRTEQGDSAMYLCASSAQVPNSPLHFGNGTRLTVT.